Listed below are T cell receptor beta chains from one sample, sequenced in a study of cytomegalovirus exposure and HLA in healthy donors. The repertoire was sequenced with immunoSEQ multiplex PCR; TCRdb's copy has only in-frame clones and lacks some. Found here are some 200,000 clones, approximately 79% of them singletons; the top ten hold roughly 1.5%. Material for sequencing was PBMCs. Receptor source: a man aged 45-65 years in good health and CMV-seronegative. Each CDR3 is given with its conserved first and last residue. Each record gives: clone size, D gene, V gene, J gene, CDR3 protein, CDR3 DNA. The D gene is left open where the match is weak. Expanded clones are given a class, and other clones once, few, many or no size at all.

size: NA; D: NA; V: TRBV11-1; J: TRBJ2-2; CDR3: CASSLQSTRDTGELFF; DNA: TGTGCCAGCAGCTTACAATCAACTAGAGACACCGGGGAGCTGTTTTTT
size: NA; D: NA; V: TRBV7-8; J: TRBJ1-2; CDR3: CASSFLGVYGYTF; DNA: TGTGCCAGCAGCTTTCTGGGAGTCTATGGCTACACCTTC
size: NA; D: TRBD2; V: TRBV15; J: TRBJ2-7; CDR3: CATTLTSGPSYEQYF; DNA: TGTGCCACCACCCTGACTAGCGGGCCCTCCTACGAGCAGTACTTC
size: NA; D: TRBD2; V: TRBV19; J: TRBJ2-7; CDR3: CASSTLAGGSYEQYF; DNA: TGTGCCAGTAGTACCCTAGCGGGAGGGTCCTACGAGCAGTACTTC
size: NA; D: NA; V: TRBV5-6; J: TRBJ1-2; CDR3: CASSFLGRAVYGYTF; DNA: TGTGCCAGCAGCTTTTTAGGCAGGGCGGTCTATGGCTACACCTTC
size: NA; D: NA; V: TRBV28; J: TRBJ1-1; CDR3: CASSLLSQFTEAFF; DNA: TGTGCCAGCAGTTTACTATCGCAATTCACTGAAGCTTTCTTT
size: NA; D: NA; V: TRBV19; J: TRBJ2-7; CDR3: CASSIRESYEQYF; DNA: TGTGCCAGTAGTATAAGGGAGAGCTACGAGCAGTACTTC
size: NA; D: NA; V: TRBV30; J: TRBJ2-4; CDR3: CAWSVRGAVAKNIQYF; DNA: TGTGCCTGGAGTGTACGGGGAGCGGTGGCCAAAAACATTCAGTACTTC
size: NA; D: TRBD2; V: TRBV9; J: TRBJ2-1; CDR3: CASSVAGTSGAGHNEQFF; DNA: TGTGCCAGCAGCGTAGCTGGGACTAGCGGAGCGGGCCACAATGAGCAGTTCTTC
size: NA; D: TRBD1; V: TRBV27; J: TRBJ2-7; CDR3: CASSLAAQGVGEQYF; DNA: TGTGCCAGCAGTTTAGCGGCGCAGGGGGTGGGCGAGCAGTACTTC
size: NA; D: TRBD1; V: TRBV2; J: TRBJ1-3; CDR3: CASSTQGAGGNTIYF; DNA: TGTGCCAGCAGTACCCAGGGGGCAGGTGGAAACACCATATATTTT
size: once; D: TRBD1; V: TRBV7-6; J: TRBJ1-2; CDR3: CASSRQGPYGYTF; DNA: TGTGCCAGCAGCAGACAGGGTCCTTATGGCTACACCTTC
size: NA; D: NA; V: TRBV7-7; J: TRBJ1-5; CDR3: CASSPRGGQPQHF; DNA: TGTGCCAGCAGCCCGAGGGGAGGTCAGCCCCAGCATTTT
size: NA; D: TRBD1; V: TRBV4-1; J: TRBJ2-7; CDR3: CASSRRQGAAHEQYF; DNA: TGCGCCAGCAGCCGCCGACAGGGGGCGGCCCACGAGCAGTACTTC
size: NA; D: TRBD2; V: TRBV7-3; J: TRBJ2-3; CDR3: CASSLSGGRASRNTQYF; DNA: TGTGCCAGCAGCTTGTCGGGCGGGAGGGCCTCTAGAAATACGCAGTATTTT
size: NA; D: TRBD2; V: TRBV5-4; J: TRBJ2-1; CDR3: CASSPETSRNEQFF; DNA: TGTGCCAGCAGCCCCGAGACTAGCAGAAATGAGCAGTTCTTC
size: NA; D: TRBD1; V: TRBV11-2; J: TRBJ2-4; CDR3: CASSVTGPRVILAKNIQYF; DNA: TGTGCCAGCAGCGTGACAGGGCCCAGGGTTATATTAGCCAAAAACATTCAGTACTTC
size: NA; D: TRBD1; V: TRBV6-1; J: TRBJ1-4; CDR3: CASSVGRGYEKLFF; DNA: TGTGCCAGCAGTGTCGGCAGGGGGTATGAAAAACTGTTTTTT
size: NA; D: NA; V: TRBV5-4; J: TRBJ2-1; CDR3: CASSLITATEIDEQFF; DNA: TGTGCCAGCAGCTTGATCACCGCCACGGAGATCGATGAGCAGTTCTTC
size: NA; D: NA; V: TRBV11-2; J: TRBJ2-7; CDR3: CASSPRTAGEQYF; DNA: TGTGCCAGCAGCCCTCGGACAGCCGGCGAGCAGTACTTC